The next 10 T cell receptor beta chains were all read from a single sample in a study of blood T cell repertoires in COVID-19. Assay: immunoSEQ multiplex PCR; the TCRdb copy retains only in-frame clones and omits some. The table lists about 230,000 clones, nearly 90% of them singletons. The sample comprised PBMCs or T cells enriched from blood (not recorded which). The receptor source for this set is a man aged 30 to 39 who had recovered from COVID-19.

This chain uses TRBV6-1 with TRBJ2-7, with 7 bases aligning to TRBD2. V was pared by 2 bases and J by 0 bases, with 25 bases of the junction left unmatched. The germline V gene encodes CDR1 MNHNS and CDR2 SASEGT. The CDR3 is 22 residues long. CDR3 nucleotide sequence: TGTGCCAGCAGTGAATCACGCATTTTGGCGGGAGAGTATGGAAAGAGCTCCTACGAGCAGTACTTC. This translates into CASSESRILAGEYGKSSYEQYF.

The chain employs TRBV6-5 and TRBJ2-2, with 8 positions matching TRBD1. CDR3 size: 15 residues. The germline V gene has CDR1 MNHEY and CDR2 SVGAGI. J gave up 1 base and V 8 bases, and 6 bases lay outside the gene matches. The CDR3 is CASRPGTGNTGELFF. The CDR3 DNA follows: TGTGCCAGCCGTCCCGGGACAGGGAACACCGGGGAGCTGTTTTTT.

This clone has just a few counts. This chain joins TRBV9 and TRBJ2-7; 7 positions match TRBD1. This CDR3 is 15 amino acids long. J gave up 3 bases and V 3 bases, and 9 bases lay outside the gene matches. The germline V gene encodes CDR1 SGDLS and CDR2 YYNGEE. Written as DNA, the CDR3 is TGTGCCAGCAGCGAGACTCACCGGGACAGCTACGAGCAGTACTTC. Translated: CASSETHRDSYEQYF.

The chain combines TRBV3-1 (or the pseudogene TRBV3-2) with TRBJ2-5; 10 bases map to TRBD2. The CDR3 runs to 13 residues. The V and J ends lost 4 bases and 5 bases, in that order; junction bases with no gene match: 1. Germline loops: CDR1 LGHDT, CDR2 YNNKEL (reference sequence). The chain's CDR3 is CASSPGLAETQYF. DNA of the CDR3: TGTGCCAGCAGCCCGGGACTAGCGGAGACCCAGTACTTC.

This clone is a singleton in its sample. This chain's CDR3 is CSVAGQGDIYEQYF. DNA for the CDR3: TGCAGCGTCGCGGGACAGGGGGATATCTACGAGCAGTACTTC. The chain recombines TRBV29-1 with TRBJ2-7; 11 positions agree with TRBD1. CDR1 SQVTM and CDR2 ANQGSEA come from the germline V gene. V lost 6 bases, J lost 3 bases, and 7 bases stayed unmatched. This CDR3 is 14 amino acids long.

This clone rates as large. CDR3 nucleotide sequence: TGTGCCTGGGATAGGCTACAGTCCACCCTCCACTTT. It yields the protein CAWDRLQSTLHF. J is TRBJ1-6 and V is TRBV30; D unresolved. V was trimmed by 5 bases and J by 14 bases, leaving 16 bases between them. Germline lookup yields CDR1 GTSNPN and CDR2 SVGIG (reference sequence). The CDR3 has 12 residues.

The chain couples TRBV11-2 to TRBJ1-1; D call uncertain. The germline V and J ends were trimmed by 0 bases and 1 base, with 9 bases remaining between them. The CDR3 length is 15 residues. In germline, CDR1 is SGHAT, CDR2 FQNNGV. The CDR3 sequence is CASSLDHRGNTEAFF. CDR3 nucleotides: TGTGCCAGCAGCTTAGATCACCGGGGGAACACTGAAGCTTTCTTT.

The V call is TRBV3-1 (or the pseudogene TRBV3-2), the J call TRBJ1-1; D might be TRBD1 (5 bases). Per germline, CDR1 LGHDT and CDR2 YNNKEL (reference sequence). The CDR3 runs 14 residues. V was shortened by 6 bases and J by 2 bases, with 13 bases between the two germline ends. The CDR3 DNA is TGTGCCAGCAGTCTCAATCAGGGAAACACTGAAGCTTTCTTT. This encodes CASSLNQGNTEAFF.

The rearrangement joins TRBV5-1 to TRBJ2-5; the D is unclear. Germline CDR1 is SGHRS and CDR2 is YFSETQ. V lost 0 bases and J 2 bases, leaving 11 bases between the germline ends. There are 15 residues in the CDR3. CDR3 amino acids: CASSLGSSLQETQYF. The CDR3 region has the DNA TGCGCCAGCAGCTTGGGTAGCAGCCTACAAGAGACCCAGTACTTC.

This chain uses TRBV5-4 with TRBJ1-2; 7 bases are shared with TRBD1. Germline CDR1 and CDR2: SGHNT and YYREEE (reference sequence). CDR3 size: 15 residues. V was clipped by 4 bases and J by 2 bases; unmatched bases: 8. The CDR3 nucleotides are TGTGCCAGCAGCAACAGTGGGACAGCCAACTATGGCTACACCTTC. Protein: CASSNSGTANYGYTF.